The rows below give T cell receptor beta chains drawn from one sample of a study of blood T cells in healthy people across ages. TCRdb used MiXCR to reprocess the 5' RACE reads, holding one entry per CDR3 protein. The table has about 1.5 million distinct CDR3 sequences, 40% to 45% seen once. Specimen: blood. Source of these receptors: a woman aged 18-35 years in good health. CDR3s include the opening cysteine and the closing phenylalanine or tryptophan. Fields, in order: V gene, D gene, J gene, clone size, CDR3 DNA, CDR3 protein. The D gene is left open where the match is weak. Clone sizes are given selectively: once, few, many, or a class where the clone is expanded.

TRBV4-3	TRBD1	TRBJ1-3	.	TGCGCCAGCAGCCCTTGGACAGGGCGAGGAAGCACCATATATTTT	CASSPWTGRGSTIYF
TRBV6-6	TRBD1	TRBJ1-2	.	TGTGCCAGCAGTCGGGACAGCGTCTCCTATGGCTACACCTTC	CASSRDSVSYGYTF
TRBV20-1	TRBD2	TRBJ2-1	few	TGCAGTGCTAGAGATGCGGGACGGGGGAGGGCTAACAATGAGCAGTTCTTC	CSARDAGRGRANNEQFF
TRBV28	TRBD1	TRBJ2-7	.	TGTGCCAGCAGGCCGATAAAAGGGACAGCTCTTGCCAATGAGCAGTACTTC	CASRPIKGTALANEQYF
TRBV28	.	TRBJ2-7	few	TGTGCCAGCAGTCCCGGGACGGGGATATCCTACGAGCAGTACTTC	CASSPGTGISYEQYF
TRBV28	TRBD2	TRBJ2-7	many	TGTGCCAGCAGTCCTCTTTCGGCTAGCGGGAGATATGAGCAGTACTTC	CASSPLSASGRYEQYF
TRBV20-1	TRBD2	TRBJ2-7	few	TGCAGTGCTAGACCCCTAGCGGGAGCCGCCTACGAGCAGTACTTC	CSARPLAGAAYEQYF
TRBV18	.	TRBJ2-1	few	TGTGCCAGCTCACCGAGTCGGTGGTCCTACAATGAGCAGTTCTTC	CASSPSRWSYNEQFF
TRBV12-3/TRBV12-4	TRBD1	TRBJ2-1	.	TGTGCCAGCAGTGACCGGGACAGAAGCTCCTACAATGAGCAGTTCTTC	CASSDRDRSSYNEQFF
TRBV10-3	.	TRBJ2-7	.	TGTGCCAGCTGGGACCTCTTGTCCAGCGAGCAGTACTTC	CASWDLLSSEQYF
TRBV11-2	.	TRBJ2-6	few	TGTGCCAGCAGAAAACCGGGACTGGTCTCTGGGGCCAACGTCCTGACTTTC	CASRKPGLVSGANVLTF
TRBV10-3	.	TRBJ2-7	.	TGTGCCATCGGGCCTGCGGGGGCAAATTACGAGCAGTACTTC	CAIGPAGANYEQYF
TRBV29-1	.	TRBJ2-7	few	TGCAGCGTTGAAGGGGGGGCAGACAGCAACTACGAGCAGTACTTC	CSVEGGADSNYEQYF
TRBV27	.	TRBJ2-7	.	TGTGCCAGCAGTTTCCCCTTCAGGGGTGCCGAGCAGTACTTC	CASSFPFRGAEQYF
TRBV5-6	.	TRBJ2-1	.	TGTGCCAGCAGCTTGGTGGGGAGGCTAAACAATGAGCAGTTCTTC	CASSLVGRLNNEQFF
TRBV4-2	.	TRBJ2-3	once	TGTGCCAGCAGCCAAGGTGGTAAGATGGGGACAGATACGCAGTATTTT	CASSQGGKMGTDTQYF
TRBV7-2	.	TRBJ2-1	.	TGTGCCAGCAGCTTAAAGGGTGGGTCGGAGCAGTTCTTC	CASSLKGGSEQFF
TRBV25-1	.	TRBJ1-1	.	TGTGCCAGCAGTGAGGGTCGCAGGGGTTTGGGCACTGAAGCTTTCTTT	CASSEGRRGLGTEAFF
TRBV7-9	.	TRBJ2-1	.	TGTGCCAGCAGCCCCCAATCCCCCCTTTACAATGAGCAGTTCTTC	CASSPQSPLYNEQFF
TRBV11-2	TRBD1	TRBJ1-2	.	TGTGCCAGCAGCTTGATACAGGGGGCTCACTATGGCTACACCTTC	CASSLIQGAHYGYTF
TRBV29-1	.	TRBJ1-2	.	TGCAGCGTTGGGGTAGGGTCTAACTATGGCTACACCTTC	CSVGVGSNYGYTF
TRBV7-3	.	TRBJ1-2	.	TGTGCCAGCAGCTTAGGGGGGGGGGAGACAGGAAGGTATGGCTACACCTTC	CASSLGGGETGRYGYTF
TRBV7-2	.	TRBJ1-1	.	TGTGCCAGCCGACTAAGGACGGTGAACACTGAAGCTTTCTTT	CASRLRTVNTEAFF
TRBV14	.	TRBJ2-2	.	TGTGCCAGCAGCCAATCACTTAGGACCGGGGAGCTGTTTTTT	CASSQSLRTGELFF
TRBV10-3	TRBD2	TRBJ2-7	.	TGTGCCATCAGTGACGTTGCTAGCGGGAGATACGAGCAGTACTTC	CAISDVASGRYEQYF
TRBV15	.	TRBJ2-3	.	TGTGCCACCAGCAGGGACCGAATAACATCCACAGATACGCAGTATTTT	CATSRDRITSTDTQYF
TRBV28	.	TRBJ2-1	.	TGTGCCAGCAGTCACCCAATCGGCGGGACTGTGAATGAGCAGTTCTTC	CASSHPIGGTVNEQFF
TRBV12-3/TRBV12-4	.	TRBJ1-5	.	TGTGCCAGCAGTTCGGTTAGCAATCAGCCCCAGCATTTT	CASSSVSNQPQHF
TRBV7-9	TRBD2	TRBJ2-1	.	TGTGCCAGCAGTTCCCCAGCTAGCGGGCCCTACAATGAGCAGTTCTTC	CASSSPASGPYNEQFF
TRBV4-3	.	TRBJ2-5	few	TGCGCCAGCAGCCAAGGACCGGCGGGAAATGAGGAGACCCAGTACTTC	CASSQGPAGNEETQYF
TRBV10-3	.	TRBJ2-3	.	TGTGCCATCACCGGGAACCCAGAGAGTGCGCAGTATTTT	CAITGNPESAQYF
TRBV7-8	TRBD1	TRBJ1-5	.	TGTGCCAGCAGCTTAAGGGGGCAGGATAGCAATCAGCCCCAGCATTTT	CASSLRGQDSNQPQHF
TRBV6-1	.	TRBJ1-2	.	TGTGCCAGCAGTATGCCTCGACAGTCGCGGGGATATGGCTACACCTTC	CASSMPRQSRGYGYTF
TRBV20-1	.	TRBJ1-6	.	TGCAGTGCTAGAGCACCCGTAACTCTGTATAATTCACCCCTCCACTTT	CSARAPVTLYNSPLHF
TRBV20-1	.	TRBJ2-1	few	TGCAGTGCTAAGGTGCTGATGGGTTTCTCCTACAATGAGCAGTTCTTC	CSAKVLMGFSYNEQFF
TRBV5-1	TRBD2	TRBJ2-1	many	TGCGCCAGCAGCAGGCAGGGAACTAGCGGAACTTACAATGAGCAGTTCTTC	CASSRQGTSGTYNEQFF
TRBV20-1	.	TRBJ1-5	.	TGCAGTGCTGTCCGGGAGCTCAATCAGCCCCAGCATTTT	CSAVRELNQPQHF
TRBV6-2/TRBV6-3	TRBD1	TRBJ1-5	.	TGTGCCAGCAGTTGGGACAGGGGGAGGCAGCCCCAGCATTTT	CASSWDRGRQPQHF
TRBV6-1	TRBD2	TRBJ2-7	few	TGTGCCAGCAGGACCGGGACTAGCGGTTCCAACGAGCAGTACTTC	CASRTGTSGSNEQYF
TRBV7-2	TRBD1	TRBJ2-7	.	TGTGCCAGCAGCACCGCCCCCGGGACAGGATACGAGCAGTACTTC	CASSTAPGTGYEQYF